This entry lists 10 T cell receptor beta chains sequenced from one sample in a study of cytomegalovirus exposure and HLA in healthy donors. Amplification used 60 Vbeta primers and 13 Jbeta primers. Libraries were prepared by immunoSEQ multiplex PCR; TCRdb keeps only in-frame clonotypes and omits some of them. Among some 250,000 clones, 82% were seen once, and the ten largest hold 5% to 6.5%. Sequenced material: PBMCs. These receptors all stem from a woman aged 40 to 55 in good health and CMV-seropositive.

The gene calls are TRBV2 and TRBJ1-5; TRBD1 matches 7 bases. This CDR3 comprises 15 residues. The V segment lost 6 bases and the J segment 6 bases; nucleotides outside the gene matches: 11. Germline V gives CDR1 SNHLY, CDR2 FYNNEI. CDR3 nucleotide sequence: TGTGCCAGCAGCTTATCCGGGACAGCCCGTCAGCCCCAGCATTTT. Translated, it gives CASSLSGTARQPQHF.

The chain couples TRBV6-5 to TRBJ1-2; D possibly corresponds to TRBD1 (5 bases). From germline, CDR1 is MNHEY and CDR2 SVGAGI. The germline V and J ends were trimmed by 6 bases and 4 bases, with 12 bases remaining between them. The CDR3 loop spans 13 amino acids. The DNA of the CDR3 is TGTGCCAGCAGCCGCCAGGGTAGCTATGGCTACACCTTC. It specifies CASSRQGSYGYTF.

CDR3 in amino acids: CSFLGDRGQPQHF. As DNA, the CDR3 is TGCAGCTTCTTAGGGGACAGGGGACAGCCCCAGCATTTT. The chain links TRBV29-1 to TRBJ1-5; 10 nucleotides match TRBD1. The V and J ends lost 8 bases and 7 bases, in that order; junction bases with no gene match: 8. Germline values: CDR1 SQVTM, CDR2 ANQGSEA. The CDR3 contains 13 residues.

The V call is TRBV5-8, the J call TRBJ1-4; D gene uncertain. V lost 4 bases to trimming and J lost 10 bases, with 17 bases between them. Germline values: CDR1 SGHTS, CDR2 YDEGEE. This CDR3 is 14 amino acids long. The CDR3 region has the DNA TGTGCCAGCAGCCCGGCGGAAGTTACGGGAAAACTGTTTTTT. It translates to CASSPAEVTGKLFF.

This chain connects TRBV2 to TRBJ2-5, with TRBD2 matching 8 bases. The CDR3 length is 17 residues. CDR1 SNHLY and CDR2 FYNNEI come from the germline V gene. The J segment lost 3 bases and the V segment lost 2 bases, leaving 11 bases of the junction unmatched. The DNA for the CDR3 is TGTGCCAGCAGTGAATCCGGGGGGGGTAGCGGAAAAGAGACCCAGTACTTC. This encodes CASSESGGGSGKETQYF.

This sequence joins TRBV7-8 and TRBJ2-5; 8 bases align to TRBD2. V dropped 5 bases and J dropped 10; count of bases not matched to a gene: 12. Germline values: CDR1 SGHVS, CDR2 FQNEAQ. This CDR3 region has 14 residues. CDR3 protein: CASSLSGAPGNQYF. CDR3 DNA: TGTGCCAGCAGCCTTAGCGGGGCCCCCGGGAACCAGTACTTC.

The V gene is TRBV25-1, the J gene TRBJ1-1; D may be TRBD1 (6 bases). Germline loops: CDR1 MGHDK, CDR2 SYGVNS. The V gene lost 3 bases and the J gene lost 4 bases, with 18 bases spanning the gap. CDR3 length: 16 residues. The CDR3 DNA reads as TGTGCCAGCAGTGACCCCCGGACAGAGGGGTTCACTGAAGCTTTCTTT. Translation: CASSDPRTEGFTEAFF.

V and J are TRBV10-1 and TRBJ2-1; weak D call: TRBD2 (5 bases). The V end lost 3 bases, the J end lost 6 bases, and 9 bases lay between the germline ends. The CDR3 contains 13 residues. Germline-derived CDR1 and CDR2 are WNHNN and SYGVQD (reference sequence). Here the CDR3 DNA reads TGCGCCAGCAGTGAAGAGCGGCTCAATGAGCAGTTCTTC. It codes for CASSEERLNEQFF.

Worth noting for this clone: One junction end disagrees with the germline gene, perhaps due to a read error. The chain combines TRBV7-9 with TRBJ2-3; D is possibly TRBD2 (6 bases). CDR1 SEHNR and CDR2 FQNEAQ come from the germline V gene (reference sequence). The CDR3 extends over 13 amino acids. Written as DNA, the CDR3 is TGTTCCAGCAGCCTGACTAGTACAGATACGCAGTATTTT. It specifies CSSSLTSTDTQYF.

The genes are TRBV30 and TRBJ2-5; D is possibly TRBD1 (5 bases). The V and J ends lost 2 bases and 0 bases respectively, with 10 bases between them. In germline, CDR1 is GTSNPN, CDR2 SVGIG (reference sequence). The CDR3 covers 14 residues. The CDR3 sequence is CAWSLDRYQETQYF. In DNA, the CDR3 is TGTGCCTGGAGTTTAGACAGATACCAAGAGACCCAGTACTTC.